The 4 T cell receptor beta chains reported below all come from one sample, sequenced in a study of blood T cell repertoires in COVID-19. Clones were sequenced by immunoSEQ multiplex PCR, and TCRdb holds only the in-frame ones, with some missing. The table has about 56,000 clones, approximately 91% seen once. The material sequenced was peripheral blood. The receptors derive from a man between 50 and 59 years old with active COVID-19.

The chain carries TRBV9 and TRBJ1-4, with a weak D call TRBD1 (6 bases). V lost 3 bases to trimming and J lost 7 bases, with 13 bases between them. CDR1 is SGDLS and CDR2 is YYNGEE in the germline V gene. There are 14 residues in the CDR3. The CDR3 bases are TGTGCCAGCAGCGCCCGGGACAATAGTGAAAAACTGTTTTTT. Translating it yields CASSARDNSEKLFF. Supplemented by reference TRBV9 and TRBJ1-4, the full variable domain reads DSGVTQTPKHLITATGQRVTLRCSPRSGDLSVYWYQQSLDQGLQFLIQYYNGEERAKGNILERFSAQQFPDLHSELNLSSLELGDSALYFCASSARDNSEKLFFGSGTQLSVL.

The V and J genes are TRBV5-1 and TRBJ1-2; a weak D match, TRBD1 (6 bases). The CDR3 consists of 15 residues. Germline CDR1 reads SGHRS; CDR2 reads YFSETQ. Trimming pared 4 bases from V and 0 bases from J, leaving 13 bases between. CDR3 DNA: TGCGCCAGCAGCCCGGACAGTCAAGCTAACTATGGCTACACCTTC. Its translation is CASSPDSQANYGYTF.

The chain recombines TRBV11-2 with TRBJ1-6; tentative D call: TRBD1 (6 bases). CDR1 is SGHAT, CDR2 FQNNGV, per germline. Deletions cut 5 bases from V and 16 bases from J, with 15 bases between. The CDR3 length is 12 residues. CDR3 loop: CASSPQGTTLHF. The CDR3 DNA is TGTGCCAGCAGCCCCCAGGGGACCACGCTCCACTTT. Full variable domain (missing parts from reference TRBV11-2 and TRBJ1-6): EAGVAQSPRYKIIEKRQSVAFWCNPISGHATLYWYQQILGQGPKLLIQFQNNGVVDDSQLPKDRFSAERLKGVDSTLKIQPAKLEDSAVYLCASSPQGTTLHFGNGTRLTVT.

The rearrangement links TRBV11-2 to TRBJ2-1; 9 nucleotides match TRBD1. V lost 3 bases to trimming and J lost 7 bases; unmatched junction nucleotides: 7. Germline V gene sequence: CDR1 SGHAT, CDR2 FQNNGV. The CDR3 runs 15 residues. Here the CDR3 DNA reads TGTGCCAGCAGCTTTACAGGGGGCGCAGAGAATGAGCAGTTCTTC. Translation: CASSFTGGAENEQFF. The full variable domain, rest sourced from reference TRBV11-2 and TRBJ2-1, is EAGVAQSPRYKIIEKRQSVAFWCNPISGHATLYWYQQILGQGPKLLIQFQNNGVVDDSQLPKDRFSAERLKGVDSTLKIQPAKLEDSAVYLCASSFTGGAENEQFFGPGTRLTVL.